A single sample is the source of the 28 T cell receptor beta chains below, sequenced in a study of sequential checkpoint blockade in melanoma. Indicated treatment: randomized to nivolumab then ipilimumab (arm A) or the reverse (arm B). Data came from immunoSEQ multiplex PCR; TCRdb stores just in-frame clones and leaves some out. In the table there are about 4,400 clones, roughly a fifth of which are singletons. Sequenced here: tumor tissue (inferred from file names), sampled from a patient given nivolumab and ipilimumab in sequence. Receptor source: a human donor with melanoma.

This clone was recorded at least ten times. The V gene is TRBV7-1, the J gene TRBJ1-6; D not resolved. TRBV7-1 is sorted into the ORF group, with uncertain function. Deletions cut 4 bases from V and 1 base from J, with 14 bases between. This CDR3 comprises 17 residues. This CDR3 reads CASSLGWFWSYNSPLHF. The CDR3, as DNA: TGTGCCAGCAGCTTAGGGTGGTTCTGGTCCTATAATTCACCCCTCCACTTT.

V gene TRBV9 combines with J gene TRBJ2-2; 7 bases match TRBD1. Germline CDR1 and CDR2: SGDLS and YYNGEE. V lost 0 bases, J lost 1 base, and 3 bases stayed unmatched. The CDR3 covers 16 residues. CDR3 amino acids: CASSVAGTVNTGELFF. The CDR3 region has the DNA TGTGCCAGCAGCGTAGCTGGGACAGTGAACACCGGGGAGCTGTTTTTT.

This chain joins TRBV19 and TRBJ2-7; 10 positions agree with TRBD1. Germline lookup yields CDR1 LNHDA and CDR2 SQIVND (reference sequence). J lost 4 bases, V lost 8 bases, and 5 bases had no gene match. The CDR3 consists of 13 residues. The CDR3 bases are TGTGCCAGTCAACGGACAGGGGGATACGAGCAGTACTTC. Protein product: CASQRTGGYEQYF.

CDR3 sequence (DNA): TGCGCCAGCAGCCCTCGACAGGTCACAGATACGCAGTATTTT. This translates into CASSPRQVTDTQYF. The rearrangement joins TRBV5-1 to TRBJ2-3; D perhaps matches TRBD1 (6 bases). Germline V gene sequence: CDR1 SGHRS, CDR2 YFSETQ. V was trimmed by 4 bases and J by 2 bases, leaving 11 bases between them. The CDR3 consists of 14 residues.

This clone was seen just once. This chain joins TRBV10-2 and TRBJ2-7; 7 nucleotides match TRBD2. Germline loops: CDR1 WSHSY, CDR2 SAAADI. The CDR3 length is 16 residues. The ends lost 0 bases at V and 5 bases at J; junction bases unmatched: 10. CDR3 coding DNA: TGCGCCAGCAGTGAGTCGATGGGTTTTGGGACTAACGAGCAGTACTTC. Protein product: CASSESMGFGTNEQYF.

The chain carries TRBV4-1 and TRBJ1-3; 7 nucleotides align to TRBD1. Germline V gene data show CDR1 as MGHRA and CDR2 as YSYEKL. The V gene end was trimmed by 1 base and the J gene end by 4 bases; junction bases not matched to a gene: 4. The CDR3 is made up of 15 amino acids. The CDR3 bases are TGCGCCAGCAGCCAAGCACGGACAGGCGGAAACACCATATATTTT. Its protein product is CASSQARTGGNTIYF.

The V call is TRBV29-1, the J call TRBJ1-1; no clear D. V lost 4 bases to trimming and J lost 3 bases, with 12 bases between them. The CDR3 length is 13 residues. The germline V gene encodes CDR1 SQVTM and CDR2 ANQGSEA. Here the CDR3 reads CSVAGRHYTEAFF. As DNA, the CDR3 is TGCAGCGTTGCTGGGCGCCACTACACTGAAGCTTTCTTT.

This clone has a handful of counts. Within the sample, other DNA sequences also encode this same CDR3. The J gene is TRBJ2-3, the V gene TRBV19; D call uncertain. V was pared by 5 bases and J by 2 bases, with 8 bases between. Germline V gene sequence: CDR1 LNHDA, CDR2 SQIVND (reference sequence). The CDR3 sequence is 13 residues long. CDR3 nucleotides: TGTGCCAGTAGTCCCCCATACACAGATACGCAGTATTTT. Residues: CASSPPYTDTQYF. The variable domain in full, with the rest retrieved from reference TRBV19 and TRBJ2-3, is DGGITQSPKYLFRKEGQNVTLSCEQNLNHDAMYWYRQDPGQGLRLIYYSQIVNDFQKGDIAEGYSVSREKKESFPLTVTSAQKNPTAFYLCASSPPYTDTQYFGPGTRLTVL.

The rearrangement uses TRBV15 and TRBJ2-1, with D possibly being TRBD1 or TRBD2 (6 bases each). The CDR3 runs to 20 residues. The germline V gene encodes CDR1 LNHNV and CDR2 YYDKDF (reference sequence). Between the trimmed V and J ends, which lost 1 base and 6 bases, there was a span of 28 bases. The CDR3 DNA is TGTGCCACCAGCAGAGCTGTGGGGGGCGCCCGGCAGGGGATAACCAATGAGCAGTTCTTC. This translates into CATSRAVGGARQGITNEQFF.

This clone was seen a few times. The chain is built from TRBV6-8 and TRBJ2-3, with D possibly matching TRBD2 (6 bases). Trimming took off 8 bases at V and 4 bases at J, with 13 bases between the two ends. The CDR3 has 13 amino acids. Per the germline V gene, CDR1 is MNHGY and CDR2 is SAAAGT. The CDR3 reads CASLPGGPDTQYF. Written as DNA, the CDR3 is TGTGCCAGCCTCCCCGGGGGACCAGATACGCAGTATTTT.

This chain joins TRBV28 and TRBJ2-3; TRBD2 might be the D (7 bases). V dropped 8 bases and J dropped 2 bases, with 14 bases sitting between them. The CDR3 runs to 14 residues. Per the germline V gene, CDR1 is MDHEN and CDR2 is SYDVKM. Here the CDR3 reads CASGGAAPTDTQYF. DNA of the CDR3: TGTGCCAGCGGGGGGGCAGCCCCCACAGATACGCAGTATTTT.

This clone is classed as medium-sized. This chain uses TRBV6-8 with TRBJ1-2, with D possibly TRBD1 on 5 matching bases. The CDR3 has 17 amino acids. In germline, CDR1 is MNHGY, CDR2 SAAAGT. V was clipped by 6 bases and J by 8 bases, with 28 bases between them. CDR3 in amino acids: CASSGIRALTSIRGYTF. In DNA form, the CDR3 reads TGTGCCAGCAGCGGAATCAGGGCCCTCACTTCCATTCGCGGCTACACCTTC.

The J gene is TRBJ2-7, the V gene TRBV5-1, with 9 bases identical to TRBD2. The germline V gene encodes CDR1 SGHRS and CDR2 YFSETQ. V shed 0 bases and J 3 bases; nucleotides not matched to a gene: 7. CDR3 length equals 16 residues. CDR3 nucleotides: TGCGCCAGCAGCTTGGGACTAGCGGCAGCCTACTACGAGCAGTACTTC. Translated, it gives CASSLGLAAAYYEQYF.

V is TRBV12-5 and J is TRBJ1-1; weak D call: TRBD1 (5 bases). Germline V gene lookup returns CDR1 LGHNT and CDR2 FRNRAP. V lost 7 bases, J lost 3 bases, and 12 bases lay in between. The CDR3 is 13 amino acids. The CDR3 nucleotides read TGTGCTAGTGCCGTTACAGGTTACACTGAAGCTTTCTTT. Residues: CASAVTGYTEAFF.

By proportion, this clone is medium-sized. The chain employs TRBV11-3 and TRBJ1-1, with D perhaps TRBD1 (6 bases). There are 14 residues in the CDR3. The V and J ends lost 2 bases and 4 bases respectively, with 11 bases between them. The V gene's germline CDR1 is SGHNT and CDR2 YENEEA. The CDR3 sequence is CASSLLQGSTEAFF. The DNA for the CDR3 is TGTGCCAGCAGCTTATTACAGGGAAGCACTGAAGCTTTCTTT.

By share of the sample, this clone is medium-sized (0.01 to 0.1%). V gene TRBV6-8 combines with J gene TRBJ1-1; 8 bases fit TRBD1. This CDR3 contains 14 residues. The trim removed 7 bases at V and 9 bases at J, leaving 13 bases unmatched. Germline assignment: CDR1 MNHGY and CDR2 SAAAGT. The CDR3 loop is CASIKPGQGVKAFF. In DNA form, the CDR3 reads TGTGCCAGCATCAAACCTGGACAGGGCGTTAAAGCTTTCTTT.

This clone was seen only a few times. V usage is TRBV11-3 and J usage is TRBJ2-3; 8 bases map to TRBD2. From germline, CDR1 is SGHNT and CDR2 YENEEA. This CDR3 spans 16 amino acids. V shed 7 bases and J 4 bases; nucleotides not matched to a gene: 13. The CDR3 here is CASILFGGGLADTQYF. The CDR3 coding sequence is TGTGCCAGCATCCTCTTCGGCGGGGGGTTGGCAGATACGCAGTATTTT.

This rearrangement joins TRBV19 to TRBJ2-6; D may match TRBD1 or TRBD2 (5 bases each). The CDR3 is 16 residues long. CDR1 is LNHDA, CDR2 SQIVND, per germline (reference sequence). V lost 7 bases and J 2 bases, leaving 15 bases between the germline ends. The CDR3 loop is CASNEGRSPGANVLTF. The CDR3 DNA follows: TGTGCCAGTAACGAGGGGCGTAGTCCTGGGGCCAACGTCCTGACTTTC. Supplemented by reference TRBV19 and TRBJ2-6, the full variable domain reads DGGITQSPKYLFRKEGQNVTLSCEQNLNHDAMYWYRQDPGQGLRLIYYSQIVNDFQKGDIAEGYSVSREKKESFPLTVTSAQKNPTAFYLCASNEGRSPGANVLTFGAGSRLTVL.

V is TRBV6-8 and J is TRBJ1-1; D may be TRBD1 (5 bases). V was shortened by 8 bases and J by 2 bases, with 9 bases between the two germline ends. CDR1 and CDR2 (germline): MNHGY, SAAAGT. The CDR3 is made up of 12 amino acids. The CDR3 reads CASGRGNTEAFF. The CDR3 region has the DNA TGTGCCAGCGGAAGGGGCAACACTGAAGCTTTCTTT.

This clone was found a few times. The V gene is TRBV12-5, the J gene TRBJ1-4, with TRBD1 as a possible D gene (5 bases). The CDR3 consists of 13 residues. Germline V gives CDR1 LGHNT, CDR2 FRNRAP. The CDR3: CASRDASNEKLFF. The CDR3 DNA follows: TGTGCCAGCCGGGACGCTAGTAATGAAAAACTGTTTTTT.

This clone is labeled medium-sized. A read error may produce the germline difference seen at one junction end. The chain carries TRBV6-8 and TRBJ2-3, with D perhaps matching TRBD2 (6 bases). Germline V lookup: CDR1 MNHGY, CDR2 SAAAGT. The CDR3 totals 13 residues. The CDR3 region has the DNA TGTGCCATCAGTACTAGCCTTGCAGATACGCAGTATTTT. It yields the protein CAISTSLADTQYF.

The chain carries TRBV28 and TRBJ1-2; D ambiguous. The CDR3 spans 14 residues. V lost 7 bases and J 8 bases, leaving 20 bases between the germline ends. Germline CDR1 reads MDHEN; CDR2 reads SYDVKM. The CDR3 DNA follows: TGTGCCAGCAATCCCATCAGGAATTCTCGCGGCTACACCTTC. Protein: CASNPIRNSRGYTF.

By sample share, this clone is medium-sized. V gene TRBV9 combines with J gene TRBJ2-2; D uncertain. The CDR3 runs 15 residues. CDR1 SGDLS and CDR2 YYNGEE come from the germline V gene. Between the trimmed V and J ends, which lost 1 base and 0 bases, there was a span of 7 bases. CDR3 protein: CASSVLSTNTGELFF. As DNA, the CDR3 is TGTGCCAGCAGCGTACTCAGTACGAACACCGGGGAGCTGTTTTTT.

This sequence joins TRBV9 and TRBJ2-1; D is unresolved. The CDR3 is made up of 12 amino acids. Per the germline V gene, CDR1 is SGDLS and CDR2 is YYNGEE. V lost 1 base and J lost 10, with 9 bases in between. Here the CDR3 reads CASSVLGFEQFF. The CDR3 DNA follows: TGTGCCAGCAGCGTACTAGGCTTCGAGCAGTTCTTC. Based on the CDR3 plus reference TRBV9 and TRBJ2-1, the full variable domain is DSGVTQTPKHLITATGQRVTLRCSPRSGDLSVYWYQQSLDQGLQFLIQYYNGEERAKGNILERFSAQQFPDLHSELNLSSLELGDSALYFCASSVLGFEQFFGPGTRLTVL.

This clone was seen ten or more times. The J gene is TRBJ1-2, the V gene TRBV11-3; 8 bases map to TRBD1. The junction had 10 bases not matched to a gene; V was cut back by 5 bases and J by 5 bases. The germline gives CDR1 SGHNT, CDR2 YENEEA. The CDR3 runs to 15 residues. CDR3 residues: CASSHPAGQAYGYTF. The CDR3 coding sequence is TGTGCCAGCAGCCACCCGGCGGGACAGGCTTATGGCTACACCTTC.

This clone was seen more than once but under ten times. This chain links TRBV6-8 with TRBJ1-1, with a weak D call TRBD1 (6 bases). The ends were cut back, 11 bases at V and 1 base at J, with 14 bases in the middle. The CDR3 runs to 13 residues. The germline gives CDR1 MNHGY, CDR2 SAAAGT. CDR3 sequence: CAVVRGGNTEAFF. The CDR3 coding sequence is TGTGCCGTCGTCAGGGGCGGGAACACTGAAGCTTTCTTT.

The V call is TRBV12-5, the J call TRBJ2-1; 7 bases agree with TRBD1. The length of the CDR3 is 14 residues. Germline CDR1 LGHNT, CDR2 FRNRAP. After removal of 2 bases from V and 7 bases from J, the junction contained 5 bases not matched to a gene. CDR3 sequence: CASGLMGQRNEQFF. CDR3 nucleotide sequence: TGTGCTAGTGGTTTGATGGGACAGCGGAATGAGCAGTTCTTC.

By its share, this clone is medium-sized (0.01 to 0.1%). The V call is TRBV6-8, the J call TRBJ2-5; no clear D gene. The CDR3 is 14 amino acids. Trimming cost V 0 bases and J 5 bases, with 10 bases left between them. The germline V gene encodes CDR1 MNHGY and CDR2 SAAAGT. Here the CDR3 DNA reads TGTGCCAGCAGTTACTCAATGTGGGTCGAGACCCAGTACTTC. This translates into CASSYSMWVETQYF.